This T cell receptor beta chain is drawn from a study of shared clonotypes between healthy human individuals. Germline-derived CDR1 and CDR2 are MNHEY and SVGAGI. Trimming cost V 3 bases and J 5 bases; bases outside gene matches: 7. The CDR3 spans 16 residues. Method: immunoSEQ multiplex PCR; TCRdb's copy keeps in-frame clones and lacks some. The sample yields roughly 1,500,000 clones, 98% seen once. The sample taken for sequencing was naive CD4+ T cells sorted from blood. Documented subset: CD45RA+ positively selected. The receptor's source is a man aged 25 to 40 in good health. The chain employs TRBV6-5 and TRBJ2-3; 11 bases agree with TRBD2. DNA for the CDR3: TGTGCCAGCAGTTATACTAGCGGGGGCATGGGAGATACGCAGTATTTT. Translating gives CASSYTSGGMGDTQYF.